This TCR beta chain was obtained from a study of T-cell memory formation after mild COVID-19. This clonotype was observed at least ten times. This CDR3 is 14 amino acids long. With 5 bases clipped from V and 6 bases from J, the junction kept 6 bases outside the gene matches. Germline values: CDR1 SGHVS, CDR2 FQNEAQ. Via MiXCR, TCRdb re-called the 5' RACE reads, giving one row per CDR3 protein. The sample records around 250,000 distinct CDR3 sequences, approximately 15% being singletons. This receptor was taken from an adult woman who had mild COVID-19 (a few samples of this study predate the infection). Cell type and time point are not known. Sequencing input: PBMCs or a T cell subset sorted from them (not recorded which). This chain connects TRBV7-8 to TRBJ1-1, with TRBD1 matching 10 bases. CDR3 in DNA: TGTGCCAGCAGCCAGGGACAGGGGAGGGCTGAAGCTTTCTTT. Translation: CASSQGQGRAEAFF.